This T cell receptor beta chain was obtained from a study of shared clonotypes between healthy human individuals. Study-level findings and limits: Shared across a few donors were roughly 5% of the naive CD4 clonotypes. When compared with the clonotypes that were shared by all four sorted-subset donors, the non-shared clonotypes turned out to have lower generation probabilities.

Sequenced by immunoSEQ multiplex PCR; TCRdb stores in-frame clones only, minus some. The data contain roughly 1.5 million clones, 95% to 99% of them singletons. V dropped 0 bases and J dropped 3; count of bases not matched to a gene: 9. CDR1 is LGHNA and CDR2 is YSLEER in the germline V gene. This CDR3 is 17 amino acids long. This clone was detected once. Its specificity is not known. The origin of this receptor is a man aged 25-40 years in good health. This chain links TRBV4-3 with TRBJ2-7; TRBD2 matches at 9 bases. The sequenced sample consisted of naive CD4+ T cells sorted from blood. The sample's subset: CD45RA+ positively selected. In nucleotides, the CDR3 is TGCGCCAGCAGCCAAGAGTCAGCTCTAGCGGGGATCTACGAGCAGTACTTC. Translation: CASSQESALAGIYEQYF.